A single sample is the source of the 18 T cell receptor beta chains below, sequenced in a study of T cell repertoires in cytomegalovirus infection. The antigens these receptors bind are not known. MiXCR was run by TCRdb on the reads, yielding one entry per CDR3 protein. This table holds 57,000 or so distinct CDR3 sequences, 33% found once. Material for sequencing was PBMCs, sequenced either directly or after in vitro stimulation (not recorded which). Receptors were obtained from a human donor in good health (CMV status not recorded). Some clones in this sample may be carry-over from other donors' samples.

This clonotype appeared many times. The chain has TRBV7-9 and TRBJ1-1, with a tentative D call TRBD1 (6 bases). V lost 3 bases to trimming and J lost 5 bases, with 13 bases between them. This CDR3 is built from 14 residues. CDR1 and CDR2 (germline): SEHNR, FQNEAQ (reference sequence). CDR3 DNA: TGTGCCAGCAGCTTGGCCAGGAGGGGGACTGAAGCTTTCTTT. It is translated as CASSLARRGTEAFF.

The sample holds a few counts of this clonotype. V and J are TRBV7-9 and TRBJ1-1; D gene ambiguous. With 2 bases removed from V and 7 bases from J, the gap between germline ends came to 5 bases. Looked up from germline, CDR1 is SEHNR and CDR2 is FQNEAQ (reference sequence). CDR3 length: 11 residues. The CDR3 DNA follows: TGTGCCAGCAGCTTACCGCATGAAGCTTTCTTT. Translating gives CASSLPHEAFF.

This clonotype was recorded once. This chain links TRBV10-3 with TRBJ2-1, with TRBD1 as a possible D gene (5 bases). The ends were cut back, 0 bases at V and 0 bases at J, with 9 bases in the middle. The CDR3 consists of 16 residues. CDR1 is ENHRY, CDR2 SYGVKD, per germline. The CDR3 sequence: CAISESKGLSYNEQFF. CDR3 sequence (DNA): TGTGCCATCAGTGAGTCGAAGGGGCTCTCCTACAATGAGCAGTTCTTC.

The V gene is TRBV23-1, the J gene TRBJ2-1, with D unresolved. TRBV23-1 belongs to the ORF category, with a function that is uncertain. The CDR3 contains 15 residues. With 6 bases removed from V and 6 bases from J, the gap between germline ends came to 18 bases. The CDR3 region has the DNA TGCGCCAGCAGCCACCCTAGGATGCGGCTCAATGAGCAGTTCTTC. Its translation: CASSHPRMRLNEQFF.

The V and J genes are TRBV12-3 or TRBV12-4 and TRBJ2-4; 7 bases fit TRBD1. CDR3 size: 17 residues. Losses at the gene ends were 1 base for V and 0 bases for J; bases not matched to a gene: 6. CDR3 residues: CASSLGGQRLAKNIQYF. The CDR3 DNA follows: TGTGCCAGCAGTTTAGGGGGACAGAGACTAGCCAAAAACATTCAGTACTTC.

There are a few counts of this clonotype. J is TRBJ1-6 and V is TRBV6-6, with a possible D match to TRBD1 (5 bases). V was cut by 2 bases and J by 13 bases, with 18 bases left in between. CDR1 and CDR2 (germline): MNHNY, SVGAGI (reference sequence). The CDR3 contains 15 residues. CDR3 sequence (DNA): TGTGCCAGCAGTTACGCCGGACACGGGGGTAGGCCCCTCCACTTT. Encoded protein: CASSYAGHGGRPLHF.

The CDR3 region is CASSPAVNSPLHF. CDR3 DNA: TGTGCCAGCAGCCCCGCCGTTAATTCACCCCTCCACTTT. The chain joins TRBV7-9 to TRBJ1-6; D gene uncertain. The CDR3 has 13 residues. CDR1 is SEHNR and CDR2 is FQNEAQ in the germline V gene (reference sequence). V lost 5 bases and J 6 bases, leaving 8 bases between the germline ends. Filled out from reference TRBV7-9 and TRBJ1-6, the complete variable domain reads DTGVSQNPRHKITKRGQNVTFRCDPISEHNRLYWYRQTLGQGPEFLTYFQNEAQLEKSRLLSDRFSAERPKGSFSTLEIQRTEQGDSAMYLCASSPAVNSPLHFGNGTRLTVT.

The rearrangement uses TRBV10-3 and TRBJ2-5, with a weak D call TRBD2 (5 bases). V was shortened by 9 bases and J by 4 bases, with 18 bases between the two germline ends. This CDR3 is 14 amino acids long. Germline V gene data show CDR1 as ENHRY and CDR2 as SYGVKD. The CDR3 DNA reads TGTGCCATACTACCGGGATCTGGGCGAGAGACCCAGTACTTC. Its protein is CAILPGSGRETQYF.

This clonotype has at least ten counts. The rearrangement joins TRBV7-6 to TRBJ2-1; 10 nucleotides align to TRBD1. Germline-derived CDR1 and CDR2 are SGHVS and FNYEAQ. Trimming took 5 bases from V and 7 from J; bases not matched to a gene: 8. CDR3 length equals 15 residues. In DNA, the CDR3 is TGTGCCAGCAGCACCTGGACAGGGGGTGGAAATGAGCAGTTCTTC. Translated, it gives CASSTWTGGGNEQFF.

The chain has TRBV12-3 or TRBV12-4 and TRBJ2-1; TRBD2 aligns across 9 bases. J gave up 3 bases and V 6 bases, and 9 bases lay outside the gene matches. This CDR3 is 16 amino acids long. This CDR3 reads CASSPGLAGLYNEQFF. The CDR3 DNA reads TGTGCCAGCAGCCCAGGGCTAGCGGGGCTCTACAATGAGCAGTTCTTC.

In its sample, this clonotype is large. The chain is built from TRBV7-2 and TRBJ2-7; 9 bases fit TRBD2. The CDR3 spans 14 residues. Germline CDR1 reads SGHTA; CDR2 reads FQGNSA. With V trimmed by 5 bases and J by 4 bases, 6 bases remained unmatched. Here the CDR3 DNA reads TGTGCCAGCAGCCCCGCGGGGGGGGGATACGAGCAGTACTTC. Amino acids: CASSPAGGGYEQYF.

In its sample, this clonotype was seen a few times. The chain has TRBV6-1 and TRBJ2-7; 8 bases agree with TRBD1. The CDR3 runs to 16 residues. J gave up 1 base and V 6 bases, and 11 bases lay outside the gene matches. Per germline, CDR1 MNHNS and CDR2 SASEGT. CDR3 sequence: CASSPRTGTGSYEQYF. The CDR3 region has the DNA TGTGCCAGCAGCCCGAGGACCGGGACAGGTTCCTACGAGCAGTACTTC.

This clonotype was picked up one time. The V and J genes are TRBV5-4 and TRBJ2-5; TRBD1 aligns across 12 bases. This CDR3 region has 16 residues. The trim removed 2 bases at V and 1 base at J, leaving 3 bases unmatched. Germline CDR1 reads SGHNT; CDR2 reads YYREEE (reference sequence). CDR3 protein: CASSFGDRGPQETQYF. CDR3 nucleotide sequence: TGTGCCAGCAGCTTTGGGGACAGGGGGCCCCAAGAGACCCAGTACTTC.

Only a few counts were recorded for this clonotype. The chain recombines TRBV18 with TRBJ2-3; 15 nucleotides agree with TRBD2. V lost 2 bases and J lost 4; bases outside the gene matches: 4. Germline values: CDR1 KGHSH, CDR2 LQKENI. The CDR3 is 17 amino acids. The CDR3 bases are TGTGCCAGCTCACCAGGGACTAGCGGGAGGTCCCCAGATACGCAGTATTTT. Translated: CASSPGTSGRSPDTQYF. Complete variable domain (other parts from reference TRBV18 and TRBJ2-3): NAGVMQNPRHLVRRRGQEARLRCSPMKGHSHVYWYRQLPEEGLKFMVYLQKENIIDESGMPKERFSAEFPKEGPSILRIQQVVRGDSAAYFCASSPGTSGRSPDTQYFGPGTRLTVL.

The V and J genes are TRBV7-4 and TRBJ1-5; TRBD1 might be the D (5 bases). The CDR3 length is 17 residues. The V and J ends lost 0 bases and 3 bases respectively, with 15 bases between them. The germline CDR1 and CDR2 sequences are SGHVT and SQSDAQ. The DNA of the CDR3 is TGTGCCAGCAGCTTAGCGGGCCAGGGCAGCGACAATCAGCCCCAGCATTTT. Its protein product is CASSLAGQGSDNQPQHF.

A few counts support this clonotype. V usage is TRBV7-9 and J usage is TRBJ1-1; possibly TRBD1 for D (6 bases). The CDR3 is 14 residues long. Trimming pared 8 bases from V and 1 base from J, leaving 14 bases between. Per the germline V gene, CDR1 is SEHNR and CDR2 is FQNEAQ (reference sequence). This CDR3 is CASGRGQRNTEAFF. In nucleotides, the CDR3 is TGTGCCAGCGGACGCGGACAGCGGAACACTGAAGCTTTCTTT.

This chain joins TRBV3-1 and TRBJ2-5; D perhaps matches TRBD2 (5 bases). V shed 1 base and J shed 1 base, with 13 bases lying between them. This CDR3 contains 16 residues. Germline CDR1 LGHDT, CDR2 YNNKEL (reference sequence). CDR3 DNA: TGTGCCAGCAGCCAAGGGACTTACAGAACCCAAGAGACCCAGTACTTC. Amino acids: CASSQGTYRTQETQYF.

The J gene is TRBJ1-2, the V gene TRBV5-1; D uncertain. CDR1 is SGHRS and CDR2 is YFSETQ in the germline V gene. The CDR3 is 14 amino acids. V gave up 0 bases and J gave up 4 bases, with 10 bases separating them. Here the CDR3 reads CASSLDTGIYGYTF. CDR3 coding DNA: TGCGCCAGCAGCTTGGATACGGGGATCTATGGCTACACCTTC.